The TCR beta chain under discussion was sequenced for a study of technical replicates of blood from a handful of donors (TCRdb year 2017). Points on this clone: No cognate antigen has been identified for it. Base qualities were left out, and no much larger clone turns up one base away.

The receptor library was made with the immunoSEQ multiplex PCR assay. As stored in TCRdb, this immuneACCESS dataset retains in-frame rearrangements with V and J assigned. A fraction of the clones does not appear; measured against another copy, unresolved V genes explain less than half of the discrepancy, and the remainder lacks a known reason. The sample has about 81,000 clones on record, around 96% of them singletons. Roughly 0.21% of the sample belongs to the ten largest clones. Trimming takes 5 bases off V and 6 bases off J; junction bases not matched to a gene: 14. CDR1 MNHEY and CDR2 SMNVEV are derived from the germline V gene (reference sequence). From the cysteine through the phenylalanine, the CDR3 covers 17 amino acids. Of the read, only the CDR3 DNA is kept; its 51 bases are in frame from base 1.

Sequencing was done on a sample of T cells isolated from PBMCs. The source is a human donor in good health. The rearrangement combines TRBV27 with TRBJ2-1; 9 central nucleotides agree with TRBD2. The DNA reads TGTGCCAGCAGTATTCTCCTCGTAGCGGGAGTCTCCAATGAGCAGTTCTTC. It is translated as CASSILLVAGVSNEQFF.